The TCR beta chain under discussion was sequenced for a study of blood T cells in healthy people across ages. Study results and caveats: Getting older went along with TCR beta diversity per million T cells dropping roughly linearly.

Germline V gene lookup returns CDR1 MDHEN and CDR2 SYDVKM. This CDR3 region has 12 residues. V lost 6 bases and J lost 8, with 14 bases in between. To note about this clonotype: The antigen remains undetermined.

A second PCR, run for about 6 to 11 cycles, used a sample-barcoded 5' primer plus a J-beta primer mix. TCRdb fed the 5' RACE reads into MiXCR, producing one record per CDR3 protein. The sample consists of about 720,000 distinct CDR3 sequences, around a quarter of them appearing once. This same sample was also part of a study on T cells of mothers and their children. This second report adds: Over 9.5 million reads per mother and around 3.2 million per child were obtained. No persistent microchimeric T cell clones were detected.

The sequencing input was blood. The source is a boy under 18 in good health. V and J are TRBV28 and TRBJ2-7; maybe TRBD2 (5 bases). The CDR3 sequence: CASRFTGEKQYF. The CDR3 nucleotides read TGTGCCAGCAGATTCACCGGGGAGAAGCAGTACTTC.